The clone carrying this T cell receptor beta chain was seen a handful of times. The data derive from a study of blood T cell repertoires in COVID-19. Study-level information: Italy, Spain and the United States were the sources of the convalescent and acute COVID-19 samples.

V was cut by 3 bases and J by 8 bases, with 17 bases left in between. The CDR3 sequence is 15 residues long. Looked up from germline, CDR1 is SNHLY and CDR2 is FYNNEI. TCRdb's table, derived via immunoSEQ multiplex PCR, lists solely in-frame clones and lacks some. The sample records roughly 200,000 clones, 80% being singletons. This sequence was found in a woman in her 70s with acute or convalescent COVID-19. The chain combines TRBV2 with TRBJ2-1; perhaps TRBD2 as D (5 bases). Sequencing was carried out using peripheral blood. CDR3 residues: CASSELRYPADEQFF. The DNA of the CDR3 is TGTGCCAGCAGTGAGTTGCGCTATCCAGCGGATGAGCAGTTCTTC.